The text below deals with one TCR beta chain. This sample stems from a study of cytomegalovirus exposure and HLA in healthy donors. The CDR3 sequence is 14 residues long. Germline CDR1 is SGDLS and CDR2 is YYNGEE. Trimming took 2 bases from V and 10 from J; bases not matched to a gene: 8. The PCR made use of 60 Vbeta and 13 Jbeta primers. Repertoires were generated with immunoSEQ multiplex PCR, while TCRdb's copy carries only in-frame clones and drops some. The sample contains some 96,000 clones, 65% to 85% of which appear only once. The TCR originated in a woman aged 55-75 years in good health and CMV-seropositive. J is TRBJ2-2 and V is TRBV9; TRBD1 aligns across 7 bases. Sequenced input: PBMCs. CDR3 DNA sequence: TGTGCCAGCAGCGTTCTTGACAGGGACGCGGAGCTGTTTTTT. Translated, it gives CASSVLDRDAELFF.